This T cell receptor (beta chain) came from a study of blood T cell repertoires in COVID-19. Whole-study context: Whether acute or convalescent, the COVID-19 samples came from the United States, Italy and Spain. The cDNA or gDNA used as material had been derived from T cells, B-cell-depleted T cells, or PBMCs.

The length of the CDR3 is 12 residues. The V end lost 2 bases, the J end lost 8 bases, and 9 bases lay between the germline ends. CDR1 SGHTA and CDR2 FQGNSA come from the germline V gene. A single count supports this clone. Per the original data handling: Counts of nucleated cells, estimated from reference gene primer amplification, were obtained. Data came from immunoSEQ multiplex PCR; TCRdb stores just in-frame clones and leaves some out. V and J calls and clone size are those listed in that table; D and trimming were worked out from the DNA. This table has roughly 140,000 clones, roughly four fifths appearing once.

The genes are TRBV7-2 and TRBJ1-1; no firm D call. The sequencing input was peripheral blood. The clonotype was recovered from a human donor in a cohort sampled during active COVID-19. The CDR3 DNA reads as TGTGCCAGCAGCTTAACGGGGTGGGAAGCTTTCTTT. Amino acids: CASSLTGWEAFF. The whole variable domain, filled in from reference TRBV7-2 and TRBJ1-1, reads GAGVSQSPSNKVTEKGKDVELRCDPISGHTALYWYRQSLGQGLEFLIYFQGNSAPDKSGLPSDRFSAERTGGSVSTLTIQRTQQEDSAVYLCASSLTGWEAFFGQGTRLTVV.